A single sample gave rise to the 13 T cell receptor beta chains below, sequenced in a study of blood T cells in healthy people across ages (dated by TCRdb to about 2015). The library was generated by 5' RACE. This sample was sequenced with an Illumina HiSeq 2500. A second PCR of 7 to 11 cycles was performed with a sample-barcoded 5' primer and a J-beta primer mix. TCRdb reanalyzed the raw reads on its own, using fastp at Q25 for trimming and MiXCR for clone calling, and kept in-frame beta chains. One record per CDR3 amino acid sequence lists the most common genes and DNA. The sample has some 1,500,000 distinct CDR3 sequences on record, under 55% of them singletons. Just over 4% of the sample is held by the ten biggest clonotypes. The sample taken for sequencing was blood. The source is a young woman in good health.

V is TRBV15 and J is TRBJ2-3; 9 bases are shared with TRBD2. Trimming removed 2 bases from V and 1 base from J; junction bases left unmatched: 1. This CDR3 comprises 15 residues. Germline V gene data show CDR1 as LNHNV and CDR2 as YYDKDF (reference sequence). The CDR3 DNA reads as TGTGCCACCAGCAGATGGACTAGCGGCACAGATACGCAGTATTTT. Translated: CATSRWTSGTDTQYF.

This CDR3 reads CASSKGLAGSNEQFF. The CDR3 DNA is TGCGCCAGCAGCAAGGGACTAGCAGGTTCCAATGAGCAGTTCTTC. This rearrangement joins TRBV4-3 to TRBJ2-1; 9 nucleotides line up with TRBD2. The V gene end was trimmed by 5 bases and the J gene end by 6 bases; junction bases not matched to a gene: 8. Germline-derived CDR1 and CDR2 are LGHNA and YSLEER. The CDR3 is made up of 15 amino acids.

The V gene is TRBV24-1, the J gene TRBJ2-1; D remains unclear. Judging by the DNA end, TRBJ2-7 fits better; the J call may be wrong. The CDR3 contains 14 residues. Germline CDR1 is KGHDR and CDR2 is SFDVKD. The CDR3 region is CATNEGPRYNEQYF. In DNA form, the CDR3 reads TGTGCCACCAATGAAGGGCCGCGTTACAATGAGCAGTACTTC.

This chain joins TRBV29-1 and TRBJ1-4; D gene uncertain. Germline V gene data show CDR1 as SQVTM and CDR2 as ANQGSEA. The CDR3 length is 13 residues. V lost 7 bases and J lost 2, with 11 bases in between. The CDR3 nucleotides are TGCAGCGGCCTACTGAGCACTAATGAAAAACTGTTTTTT. It codes for CSGLLSTNEKLFF.

This rearrangement joins TRBV5-1 to TRBJ2-2; D gene ambiguous. Germline V gene data show CDR1 as SGHRS and CDR2 as YFSETQ. The CDR3 contains 14 residues. Trimming took off 0 bases at V and 5 bases at J, with 8 bases between the two ends. CDR3 bases: TGCGCCAGCAGCTTGGCGGCGTTAACCGGGGAGCTGTTTTTT. It codes for CASSLAALTGELFF.

In this sample, this clonotype turned up many times. The genes are TRBV20-1 and TRBJ2-5; 7 bases match TRBD1. This CDR3 is built from 13 residues. The V and J ends lost 5 bases and 3 bases, in that order; junction bases with no gene match: 6. Per the germline V gene, CDR1 is DFQATT and CDR2 is SNEGSKA (reference sequence). The CDR3 nucleotides are TGCAGTGCTCCGGGGACAGACAAAGAGACCCAGTACTTC. This gives the protein CSAPGTDKETQYF.

The rearrangement joins TRBV6-5 to TRBJ1-6; 8 bases are shared with TRBD1. CDR3 size: 16 residues. V lost 4 bases to trimming and J lost 7 bases; unmatched junction nucleotides: 9. Germline assignment: CDR1 MNHEY and CDR2 SVGAGI. Written as DNA, the CDR3 is TGTGCCAGCAGTTGGGGGACAGGCGGGGGAAATTCACCCCTCCACTTT. It translates to CASSWGTGGGNSPLHF.

In this sample, this clonotype turned up a few times. The chain uses TRBV12-3 or TRBV12-4 and TRBJ1-1; D is uncertain. The CDR3 runs to 13 residues. Trimming cost V 7 bases and J 3 bases, with 12 bases left between them. CDR3 DNA: TGTGCCAGCAATCCAGGATACTACACTGAAGCTTTCTTT. This translates into CASNPGYYTEAFF.

This clonotype was detected a few times. This chain uses TRBV27 with TRBJ2-3; possible D gene TRBD2, 6 bases. The CDR3 loop spans 14 amino acids. V lost 5 bases to trimming and J lost 2 bases, with 11 bases between them. The germline V gene has CDR1 MNHEY and CDR2 SMNVEV (reference sequence). The CDR3 loop reads CASSRLGDTDTQYF. CDR3 nucleotides: TGTGCCAGCAGTCGACTAGGGGACACAGATACGCAGTATTTT.

The chain couples TRBV4-3 to TRBJ2-1; 9 nucleotides line up with TRBD2. V lost 4 bases and J lost 4; bases outside the gene matches: 5. CDR1 is LGHNA and CDR2 is YSLEER in the germline V gene. The CDR3 totals 15 residues. The CDR3 protein is CASSRREGLYNEQFF. CDR3 DNA sequence: TGCGCCAGCAGCCGGCGGGAGGGCCTGTACAATGAGCAGTTCTTC.

V is TRBV3-1 and J is TRBJ2-5; 10 bases agree with TRBD2. CDR3 size: 19 residues. Germline values: CDR1 LGHDT, CDR2 YNNKEL (reference sequence). The trim removed 0 bases at V and 5 bases at J, leaving 15 bases unmatched. The CDR3 sequence is CASSQEQGEPSGSSETQYF. Here the CDR3 DNA reads TGTGCCAGCAGCCAAGAGCAGGGGGAACCTAGCGGGAGTAGTGAGACCCAGTACTTC.

The chain links TRBV29-1 to TRBJ1-4; the match to TRBD1 covers 7 bases. The CDR3 sequence is 13 residues long. Per the germline V gene, CDR1 is SQVTM and CDR2 is ANQGSEA. With 4 bases clipped from V and 4 bases from J, the junction kept 3 bases outside the gene matches. The chain's CDR3 is CSVGDRYNEKLFF. CDR3 nucleotides: TGCAGCGTTGGGGACAGATATAATGAAAAACTGTTTTTT.

The chain combines TRBV12-3 or TRBV12-4 with TRBJ1-1, with TRBD1 identical over 10 bases. This CDR3 is 14 amino acids long. Germline trimming cut 7 bases from V and 5 bases from J; bases unmatched to any gene: 7. CDR3 sequence: CASNSQDRGTEAFF. The CDR3, as DNA: TGTGCCAGCAACTCCCAGGACAGGGGGACTGAAGCTTTCTTT.